Listed below are T cell receptor beta chains from one sample, sequenced in a study of T cells in tuberculosis. This table comes from immunoSEQ multiplex PCR, and its TCRdb copy is limited to in-frame clones, with some not included. Of about 49,000 clones listed, around 96% are singletons. Material: PBMCs, obtained at tuberculosis diagnosis. The source of these receptors is an adult with tuberculosis. CDR3s include the opening cysteine and the closing phenylalanine or tryptophan. The D gene is left open where the match is weak. Clone sizes are given selectively: once, few, many, or a class where the clone is expanded.

length | size | J | V | D | CDR3 | DNA
18 | once | TRBJ2-3 | TRBV2 | . | CASTLVRGLGLASDTQYF | TGTGCCAGCACATTGGTCAGGGGGCTTGGACTAGCGTCGGATACGCAGTATTTT
13 | . | TRBJ2-3 | TRBV7-2 | . | CASSARSGNTQYF | TGTGCCAGCAGCGCCCGATCGGGAAATACGCAGTATTTT
16 | . | TRBJ1-5 | TRBV7-2 | . | CASSSGGTNGNQPQHF | TGTGCCAGCAGCTCAGGCGGGACGAATGGGAATCAGCCCCAGCATTTT
14 | . | TRBJ2-1 | TRBV19 | TRBD1 | CASSIRSGGLEQFF | TGTGCCAGTAGTATTCGGTCAGGGGGCCTTGAGCAGTTCTTC
13 | . | TRBJ2-2 | TRBV27 | . | CASSRTRTGELFF | TGTGCCAGCAGCCGCACTCGGACCGGGGAGCTGTTTTTT
14 | . | TRBJ2-5 | TRBV28 | TRBD2 | CASISSGRQETQYF | TGTGCCAGCATTAGTAGCGGGAGACAAGAGACCCAGTACTTC
17 | . | TRBJ2-1 | TRBV5-5 | TRBD1 | CASSAWPGQGPYNEQFF | TGTGCCAGCAGCGCATGGCCGGGACAGGGTCCCTACAATGAGCAGTTCTTC
17 | . | TRBJ2-1 | TRBV7-2 | TRBD2 | CASSARPLAGVRNEQFF | TGTGCCAGCAGCGCACGACCACTAGCGGGAGTACGCAATGAGCAGTTCTTC
14 | . | TRBJ1-1 | TRBV6-5 | . | CASRARSQGTEAFF | TGTGCCAGCAGGGCTCGTAGTCAGGGCACTGAAGCTTTCTTT
18 | . | TRBJ2-1 | TRBV7-6 | TRBD2 | CASSLVPLAGGSYNEQFF | TGTGCCAGCAGCTTAGTACCGCTAGCGGGAGGGTCCTACAATGAGCAGTTCTTC
13 | . | TRBJ2-3 | TRBV29-1 | . | CSIPAGATDTQYF | TGCAGCATTCCGGCAGGGGCCACAGATACGCAGTATTTT
13 | once | TRBJ2-5 | TRBV2 | TRBD2 | CASAGVVGETQYF | TGTGCCAGTGCGGGGGTAGTGGGAGAGACCCAGTACTTC
13 | . | TRBJ2-1 | TRBV7-8 | TRBD1 | CASSQGQGNEQFF | TGTGCCAGCAGCCAGGGACAGGGAAATGAGCAGTTCTTC
18 | . | TRBJ2-6 | TRBV18 | TRBD2 | CASSPRTSGRAGANVLTF | TGTGCCAGCTCACCACGGACTAGCGGGAGAGCTGGGGCCAACGTCCTGACTTTC
14 | . | TRBJ2-1 | TRBV5-1 | . | CASSYPGTHNEQFF | TGCGCCAGCAGCTACCCCGGTACCCACAATGAGCAGTTCTTC
12 | . | TRBJ2-2 | TRBV29-1 | . | CSVPKNTGELFF | TGCAGCGTTCCCAAGAACACCGGGGAGCTGTTTTTT
15 | . | TRBJ2-1 | TRBV5-1 | TRBD2 | CASSRLAESYNEQFF | TGCGCCAGCAGCCGACTAGCGGAGTCCTACAATGAGCAGTTCTTC
13 | . | TRBJ2-7 | TRBV21-1 | . | CASIGKGLYEQYF | TGTGCCAGCATTGGGAAGGGACTCTACGAGCAGTACTTC
16 | . | TRBJ2-3 | TRBV6-5 | TRBD1 | CASSYYRDRGTNTQYF | TGTGCCAGCAGTTACTACCGGGACAGGGGGACAAATACGCAGTATTTT
15 | . | TRBJ1-2 | TRBV19 | . | CASSMGAGRRYGYTF | TGTGCCAGTAGTATGGGGGCAGGGCGCCGTTATGGCTACACCTTC
14 | . | TRBJ2-7 | TRBV7-9 | . | CASSPRTGSYEQYF | TGTGCCAGCAGCCCGAGGACTGGTTCCTACGAGCAGTACTTC
15 | . | TRBJ1-3 | TRBV5-6 | . | CASSLDGTSGNTIYF | TGTGCCAGCAGCTTGGACGGTACTTCTGGAAACACCATATATTTT
12 | . | TRBJ1-2 | TRBV29-1 | TRBD1 | CSSRDRVYGYTF | TGCAGCAGCCGGGACAGGGTATATGGCTACACCTTC
16 | . | TRBJ2-1 | TRBV27 | TRBD2 | CASSLRGLAGYNEQFF | TGTGCCAGCAGTTTAAGGGGACTAGCGGGATACAATGAGCAGTTCTTC
15 | . | TRBJ2-3 | TRBV14 | TRBD1 | CASSQGTALADTQYF | TGTGCCAGCAGCCAGGGGACAGCTCTGGCGGATACGCAGTATTTT
13 | . | TRBJ1-1 | TRBV7-2 | TRBD1 | CASIPTGGTEAFF | TGTGCCAGCATCCCGACAGGGGGCACTGAAGCTTTCTTT
17 | . | TRBJ2-6 | TRBV7-9 | . | CASSSYLGHPGANVLTF | TGTGCCAGCAGCTCCTACCTAGGACACCCTGGGGCCAACGTCCTGACTTTC
11 | . | TRBJ1-2 | TRBV20-1 | TRBD1 | CSARVDRAQTF | TGCAGTGCTAGAGTCGACAGGGCGCAGACCTTC
15 | . | TRBJ2-1 | TRBV27 | . | CASSWTESSYNEQFF | TGTGCCAGCAGTTGGACAGAGAGCTCCTACAATGAGCAGTTCTTC
13 | . | TRBJ2-3 | TRBV18 | . | CASSPLGGDTQYF | TGTGCCAGCTCACCACTCGGGGGAGATACGCAGTATTTT
13 | . | TRBJ1-2 | TRBV28 | . | CASSPRDTYGYTF | TGTGCCAGCAGTCCCAGGGATACCTATGGCTACACCTTC
14 | . | TRBJ1-6 | TRBV7-2 | TRBD1 | CASSHGTDNSPLHF | TGTGCCAGCAGCCACGGGACAGATAATTCACCCCTCCACTTT
14 | . | TRBJ2-2 | TRBV29-1 | . | CSVEQGANTGELFF | TGCAGCGTTGAACAGGGTGCGAACACCGGGGAGCTGTTTTTT
15 | few | TRBJ1-2 | TRBV14 | . | CASSQDRAPGSGYTF | TGTGCCAGCAGCCAAGATCGGGCCCCAGGGTCAGGCTACACCTTC
13 | . | TRBJ2-5 | TRBV7-8 | . | CASSHQGEETQYF | TGTGCCAGCAGCCACCAAGGGGAAGAGACCCAGTACTTC
16 | . | TRBJ1-2 | TRBV5-6 | TRBD1 | CASSFKGQVGDYGYTF | TGTGCCAGCAGCTTCAAGGGACAGGTGGGGGACTATGGCTACACCTTC
12 | . | TRBJ2-1 | TRBV28 | . | CASSGLDNEQFF | TGTGCCAGCAGTGGACTGGACAATGAGCAGTTCTTC